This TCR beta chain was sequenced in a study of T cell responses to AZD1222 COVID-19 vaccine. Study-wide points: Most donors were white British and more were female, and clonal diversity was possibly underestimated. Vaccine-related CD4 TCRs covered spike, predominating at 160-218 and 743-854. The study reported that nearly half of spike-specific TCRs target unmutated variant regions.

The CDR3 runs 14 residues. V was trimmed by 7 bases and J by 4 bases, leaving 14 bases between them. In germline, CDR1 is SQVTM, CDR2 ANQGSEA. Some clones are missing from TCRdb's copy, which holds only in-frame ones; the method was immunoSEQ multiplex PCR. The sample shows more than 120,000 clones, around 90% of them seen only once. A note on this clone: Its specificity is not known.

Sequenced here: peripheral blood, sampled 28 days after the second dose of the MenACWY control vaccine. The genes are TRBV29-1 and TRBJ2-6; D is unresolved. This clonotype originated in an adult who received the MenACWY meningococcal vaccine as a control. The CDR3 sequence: CSGLLGSGANVLTF. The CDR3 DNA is TGCAGCGGCCTCCTCGGGTCCGGGGCCAACGTCCTGACTTTC.